These 3 T cell receptor beta chains were sequenced from one sample in a study of CD8+ T cells in alopecia areata. Following extraction, RNA underwent reverse transcription to cDNA, which served as the sequencing template. Libraries were prepared by immunoSEQ multiplex PCR; TCRdb keeps only in-frame clonotypes and omits some of them. The sample contains hundreds of thousands of clones, approximately 70% of which appear only once. Treatment given: oral pan-JAK inhibitor, 5-10 mg twice daily. Sequencing used CD4+ T cells sorted from blood, obtained between weeks 44 and 45, from a patient treated with tofacitinib. These TCRs come from a human donor with alopecia areata.

The rearrangement links TRBV6-1 to TRBJ2-3; 7 bases agree with TRBD2. CDR1 and CDR2 from the germline V gene are MNHNS and SASEGT. The CDR3 runs to 17 residues. The junction had 11 bases not matched to a gene; V was cut back by 2 bases and J by 3 bases. The CDR3 nucleotides are TGTGCCAGCAGTGAACCTGTCTCGGGGGGTATTACAGATACGCAGTATTTT. As protein: CASSEPVSGGITDTQYF.

This clone has a handful of counts. The chain couples TRBV4-1 to TRBJ1-2; D is ambiguous. The CDR3 covers 13 residues. V lost 0 bases and J 4 bases, leaving 6 bases between the germline ends. Germline loops: CDR1 MGHRA, CDR2 YSYEKL. The CDR3 loop reads CASSQDLVYGYTF. The CDR3 DNA sequence: TGCGCCAGCAGCCAAGATCTTGTCTATGGCTACACCTTC.

This clone was found many times. J is TRBJ2-7 and V is TRBV14, with TRBD2 identical over 9 bases. Germline V gives CDR1 SGHDN, CDR2 FVKESK. Trimming cost V 4 bases and J 3 bases; bases outside gene matches: 4. The CDR3 has 14 residues. CDR3 residues: CASSPAGGGYEQYF. The DNA of the CDR3 is TGTGCCAGCAGCCCAGCGGGGGGAGGCTACGAGCAGTACTTC.